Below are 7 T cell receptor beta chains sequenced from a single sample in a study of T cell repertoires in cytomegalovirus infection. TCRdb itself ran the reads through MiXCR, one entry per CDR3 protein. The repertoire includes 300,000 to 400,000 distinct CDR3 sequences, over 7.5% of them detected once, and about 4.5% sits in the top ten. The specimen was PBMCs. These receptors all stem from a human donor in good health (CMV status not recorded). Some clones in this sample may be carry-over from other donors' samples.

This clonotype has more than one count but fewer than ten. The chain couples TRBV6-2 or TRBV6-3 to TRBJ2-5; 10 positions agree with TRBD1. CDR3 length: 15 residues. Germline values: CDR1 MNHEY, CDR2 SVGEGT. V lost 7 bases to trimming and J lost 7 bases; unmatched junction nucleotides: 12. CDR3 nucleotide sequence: TGTGCCAGCAAAGAAGTTGACAGGGGGCTGGGGACCCAGTACTTC. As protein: CASKEVDRGLGTQYF.

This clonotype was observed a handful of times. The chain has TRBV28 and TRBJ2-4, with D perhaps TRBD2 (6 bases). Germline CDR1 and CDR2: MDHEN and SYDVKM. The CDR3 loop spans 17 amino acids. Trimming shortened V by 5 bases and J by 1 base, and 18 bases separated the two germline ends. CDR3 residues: CASSIPRGAGAKNIQYF. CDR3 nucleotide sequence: TGTGCCAGCAGTATTCCCCGCGGGGCTGGTGCCAAAAACATTCAGTACTTC.

In nucleotides, the CDR3 is TGTGCCAGCAGCACAGCCGGACTAGCGGGGTGGGATGAGCAGTTCTTC. Protein sequence: CASSTAGLAGWDEQFF. The J gene is TRBJ2-1, the V gene TRBV7-4; TRBD2 agrees at 12 bases. With V trimmed by 5 bases and J by 8 bases, 10 bases remained unmatched. Germline CDR1 is SGHVT and CDR2 is SQSDAQ. The CDR3 has 16 amino acids.

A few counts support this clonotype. The CDR3: CASRRAGQGAHRETQYF. The CDR3 nucleotides read TGTGCCAGCAGACGAGCAGGGCAGGGGGCGCATCGGGAGACCCAGTACTTC. The chain is built from TRBV28 and TRBJ2-5; 8 nucleotides match TRBD1. The CDR3 loop spans 17 amino acids. V was clipped by 6 bases and J by 5 bases; unmatched bases: 17. Germline CDR1 and CDR2: MDHEN and SYDVKM.

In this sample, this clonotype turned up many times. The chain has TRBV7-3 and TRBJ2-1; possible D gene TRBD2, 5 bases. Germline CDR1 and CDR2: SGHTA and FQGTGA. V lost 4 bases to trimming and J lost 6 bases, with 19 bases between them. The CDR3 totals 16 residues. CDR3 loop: CASSSDRAGVGNEQFF. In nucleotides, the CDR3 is TGTGCCAGCAGCTCAGATCGTGCCGGGGTCGGCAATGAGCAGTTCTTC.

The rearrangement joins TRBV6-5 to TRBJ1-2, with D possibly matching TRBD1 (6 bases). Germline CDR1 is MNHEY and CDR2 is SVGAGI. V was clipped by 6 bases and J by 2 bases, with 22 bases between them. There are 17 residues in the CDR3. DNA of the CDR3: TGTGCCAGCAGAAGTATGGGCAGGGGCGGTTGGAACTATGGCTACACCTTC. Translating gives CASRSMGRGGWNYGYTF.

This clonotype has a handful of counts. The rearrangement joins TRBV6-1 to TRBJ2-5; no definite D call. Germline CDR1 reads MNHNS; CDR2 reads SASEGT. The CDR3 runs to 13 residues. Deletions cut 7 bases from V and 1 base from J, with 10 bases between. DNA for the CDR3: TGTGCCAGCAAGGAAGAAGGCCAAGAGACCCAGTACTTC. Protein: CASKEEGQETQYF.